These T cell receptor beta chains were read from a single sample in a study of T-cell reconstitution after alpha-beta-depleted transplantation in children. TCRdb processed the PCR reads anew with MiXCR; each CDR3 protein has one entry. The sample has about 470,000 distinct CDR3 sequences; around 46% are singletons. The material was PBMCs, obtained before TCRalphabeta/CD19-depleted stem cell transplant. These receptors were obtained from a girl between 2 and 10 years old with aplastic anemia, due to receive a stem cell transplant. Both conserved end residues are part of each CDR3. A D gene is named only where the DNA matches it firmly. The size of a clone is reported for some rows only, either as once, few or many, or as a class for expanded clones.

j_call d_call clone_size v_call cdr3_nt cdr3_aa
TRBJ2-5 TRBD2 NA TRBV12-3/TRBV12-4 TGTGCCAGCAGACCGACTAGCGGGGGGGCCCAAGAGACCCAGTACTTC CASRPTSGGAQETQYF
TRBJ1-2 TRBD1 NA TRBV18 TGTGCCAGCTCACGAAGTACGGGACAGGTTAACTATGGCTACACCTTC CASSRSTGQVNYGYTF
TRBJ2-1 NA NA TRBV20-1 TGCAGTGCTAGAGCCAATGAGCAGTTCTTC CSARANEQFF
TRBJ2-2 NA many TRBV20-1 TGCAGTGCTAGAGATCAAGGGAAGGGGGGGACCGGGGAGCTGTTTTTT CSARDQGKGGTGELFF
TRBJ1-1 TRBD1 few TRBV27 TGTGCCAGCAGTTTGTTTCTCAGCGGGAACAGGGGGCTCCCTCAAGCTTTCTTT CASSLFLSGNRGLPQAFF
TRBJ2-7 TRBD1 many TRBV3-1 TGTGCCAGCAGCCGGGGGACAGACGAGCAGTACTTC CASSRGTDEQYF
TRBJ2-1 TRBD2 NA TRBV24-1 TGTGCCACCAGTGCCGGGACTAGCAAACATGAGCAGTTCTTC CATSAGTSKHEQFF
TRBJ2-3 NA NA TRBV20-1 TGCAGGACCCCACCGGATACGCAGTATTTT CRTPPDTQYF
TRBJ2-1 NA NA TRBV7-2 TGTGCCAGCAGCGTTGACGCGGGGTACAATGAGCAGTTCTTC CASSVDAGYNEQFF
TRBJ2-1 NA NA TRBV30 TGTGCCTGGAGTCCCCGAGGTAGTGAGCAGTTCTTC CAWSPRGSEQFF
TRBJ1-5 TRBD1 NA TRBV7-2 TGTGCCAGCAGCTTGCAGGGGGATGGCAATCAGCCCCAGCATTTT CASSLQGDGNQPQHF
TRBJ2-5 NA many TRBV12-3/TRBV12-4 TGTGCCAGCAGTTTTAGCGGGACAGGGCAAGAGACCCAGTACTTC CASSFSGTGQETQYF
TRBJ2-3 NA few TRBV19 TGTGCCAGTAGTATTGAACCTTGGTTTCCAGATACGCAGTATTTT CASSIEPWFPDTQYF
TRBJ2-5 TRBD1 few TRBV29-1 TGCAGCCTTGGAGACAGGGGGCTAGAAGAGACCCAGTACTTC CSLGDRGLEETQYF
TRBJ2-7 TRBD1 many TRBV20-1 TGCAGTGCTAGAGGTGGGGACAGGGGGCTTCCCGAGCAGTACTTC CSARGGDRGLPEQYF
TRBJ2-1 NA many TRBV15 TGTGCCACCAGCAAGTCTGGCCTCTCCTACAATGAGCAGTTCTTC CATSKSGLSYNEQFF
TRBJ1-1 TRBD1 few TRBV20-1 TGCAGTGCTTACAAAGGGGGCAGTAACACTGAAGCTTTCTTT CSAYKGGSNTEAFF
TRBJ2-1 NA many TRBV12-3/TRBV12-4 TGTGCCAGCAGCCCTTTGACTGGGACCTACAATGAGCAGTTCTTC CASSPLTGTYNEQFF
TRBJ1-1 NA NA TRBV6-5 TGTGCCAGCAGTTACGTCAGGGGCATCGGTACTGAAGCTTTCTTT CASSYVRGIGTEAFF
TRBJ1-5 NA many TRBV12-3/TRBV12-4 TGTGCCAGCAAGCCTACCGGCAATCAGCCCCAGCATTTT CASKPTGNQPQHF
TRBJ2-3 NA NA TRBV20-1 TGCAGTGCTAGCTGGGGGGATACGCAGTATTTT CSASWGDTQYF
TRBJ1-4 TRBD1 many TRBV24-1 TGTGCCATCAGCGGGACAGGTAGAGAAAAACTGTTTTTT CAISGTGREKLFF
TRBJ1-5 NA many TRBV21-1 TGTGCCAGCAGCAAATCTCCGCGGGTCGCTCGTAAGTGGAATCAGCCCCAGCATTTT CASSKSPRVARKWNQPQHF
TRBJ2-6 NA NA TRBV29-1 TGCAGCGTTGGGGGATCCGGCTCTGGGGCCAACGTCCTGACTTTC CSVGGSGSGANVLTF
TRBJ2-1 NA many TRBV15 TGTGCCACCAGCAGAGCAGGTTCCCTCTACAATGAGCAGTTCTTC CATSRAGSLYNEQFF
TRBJ2-7 NA many TRBV6-2/TRBV6-3 TGTGCCAGCAGTCGGCAGCGCGGTACCTACGAGCAGTACTTC CASSRQRGTYEQYF
TRBJ2-1 TRBD2 NA TRBV7-6 TGTGCCAGCAGCTTAAAAACTAGCGGGAGCTCTGAGCAGTTCTTC CASSLKTSGSSEQFF
TRBJ2-7 TRBD2 NA TRBV20-1 TGCAGTGCTATACGTGGCGGGAGCTACGAGCAGTACTTC CSAIRGGSYEQYF
TRBJ2-2 TRBD2 NA TRBV7-6 TGTGCCAGCAGCTTAGCGACTAGCGGGAGGGCCAAGAACACCGGGGAGCTGTTTTTT CASSLATSGRAKNTGELFF
TRBJ2-2 NA NA TRBV20-1 TGCAGTGCCGGACAGCCCGTGTCCGGGGAGCTGTTTTTT CSAGQPVSGELFF
TRBJ1-4 TRBD1 NA TRBV15 TGTGCCACCAGCAGAGGGACAGGACTTGAAAAACTGTTTTTT CATSRGTGLEKLFF
TRBJ2-2 TRBD1 few TRBV27 TGTGCCAGCAGTCTCTCCACAGGGGGGTTAACCGGGGAGCTGTTTTTT CASSLSTGGLTGELFF
TRBJ2-5 NA many TRBV6-5 TGTGCCAGCAGTTACGGATTTGCAGGGAACGGAGAGACCCAGTACTTC CASSYGFAGNGETQYF
TRBJ2-1 TRBD2 NA TRBV20-1 TGCAGTGCTAGATCCTCTATGGGGACTAGCGGGATAGGGGAGCAGTTCTTC CSARSSMGTSGIGEQFF
TRBJ2-5 TRBD2 many TRBV5-1 TGCGCCAGTTCGACTAGCGGGCCGCCAAGAGACACCCAGTACTTC CASSTSGPPRDTQYF
TRBJ2-1 TRBD2 NA TRBV14 TGTGCCAGCAGCCATAGCGGGGGTTCCTACAATGAGCAGTTCTTC CASSHSGGSYNEQFF
TRBJ2-7 NA many TRBV5-1 TGCGCCAGCAGCTTGTACCCGACGCCTCCCTACGAGCAGTACTTC CASSLYPTPPYEQYF
TRBJ1-1 NA few TRBV24-1 TGTGCCACCAGTGATAGAAGGGGCCCTGAAGCTTTCTTT CATSDRRGPEAFF
TRBJ2-1 NA few TRBV5-1 TGCGCCAGCAGCTTGGAGCAGGCTGAGCAGTTCTTC CASSLEQAEQFF
TRBJ1-6 NA many TRBV7-9 TGTGCCAGCAGCTTATCGGAGTTAAATTCACCCCTCCACTTT CASSLSELNSPLHF
TRBJ2-1 NA NA TRBV10-2 TGCGCCAGCGGGTCCCCCAATGAGCAGTTCTTC CASGSPNEQFF
TRBJ1-2 NA NA TRBV2 TGTGCCACAACCCCCCGGGAGAGGAGCTATGGCTACACCTTC CATTPRERSYGYTF
TRBJ2-5 NA NA TRBV20-1 TGCAGTGCGGGACGTCTTCAAGAGACCCAGTACTTC CSAGRLQETQYF